The T cell receptor (beta chain) described here comes from a study of T cell changes during pregnancy in multiple sclerosis. Losses at the gene ends were 0 bases for V and 2 bases for J; bases not matched to a gene: 2. The CDR3 consists of 16 residues. Germline CDR1 reads SGHTA; CDR2 reads FQGNSA. Only in-frame clones appear in the TCRdb table, and some are missing; sequencing was by immunoSEQ multiplex PCR. The sample yields 58,000 or so clones, approximately 91% seen once. The chain employs TRBV7-2 and TRBJ2-3; 10 nucleotides align to TRBD2. The sequencing here drew on CD4+ T cells from peripheral blood mononuclear cells, taken in the third trimester of pregnancy. The TCR sequence derives from a female donor with multiple sclerosis, enrolled in a pregnancy study. This chain's CDR3 is CASSLASGGNTDTQYF. CDR3 in DNA: TGTGCCAGCAGCTTAGCTAGCGGGGGGAACACAGATACGCAGTATTTT. The full variable domain, its missing parts supplied by reference TRBV7-2 and TRBJ2-3, is GAGVSQSPSNKVTEKGKDVELRCDPISGHTALYWYRQSLGQGLEFLIYFQGNSAPDKSGLPSDRFSAERTGGSVSTLTIQRTQQEDSAVYLCASSLASGGNTDTQYFGPGTRLTVL.